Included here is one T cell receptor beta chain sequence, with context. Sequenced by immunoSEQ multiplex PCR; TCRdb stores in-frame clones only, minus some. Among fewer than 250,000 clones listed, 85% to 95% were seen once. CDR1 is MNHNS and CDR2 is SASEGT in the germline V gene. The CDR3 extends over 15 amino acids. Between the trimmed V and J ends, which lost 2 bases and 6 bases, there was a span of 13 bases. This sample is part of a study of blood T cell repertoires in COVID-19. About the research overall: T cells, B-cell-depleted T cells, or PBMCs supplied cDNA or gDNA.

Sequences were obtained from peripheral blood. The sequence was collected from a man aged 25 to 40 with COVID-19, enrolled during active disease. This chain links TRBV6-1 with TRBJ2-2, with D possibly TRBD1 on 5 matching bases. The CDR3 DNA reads TGTGCCAGCAGTGAACCCCAGGGTTCGGCCGGGGAGCTGTTTTTT. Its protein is CASSEPQGSAGELFF.